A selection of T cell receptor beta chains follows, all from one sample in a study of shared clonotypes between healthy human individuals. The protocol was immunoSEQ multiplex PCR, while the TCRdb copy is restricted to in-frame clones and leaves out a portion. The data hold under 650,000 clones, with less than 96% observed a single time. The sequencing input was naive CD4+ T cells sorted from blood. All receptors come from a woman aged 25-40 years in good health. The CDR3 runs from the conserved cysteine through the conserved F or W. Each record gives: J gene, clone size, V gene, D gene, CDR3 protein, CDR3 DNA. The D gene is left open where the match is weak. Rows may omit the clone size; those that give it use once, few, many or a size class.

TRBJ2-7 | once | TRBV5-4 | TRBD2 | CASSLAGGPYEQYF | TGTGCCAGCAGCCTAGCGGGGGGACCCTACGAGCAGTACTTC
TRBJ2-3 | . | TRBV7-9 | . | CASSKQGIDTQYF | TGTGCCAGCAGCAAACAGGGAATAGATACGCAGTATTTT
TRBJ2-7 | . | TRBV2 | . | CASSGGIRGTYEQYF | TGTGCCAGCAGTGGGGGTATACGGGGAACCTACGAGCAGTACTTC
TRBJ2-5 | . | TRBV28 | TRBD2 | CASSSKKPGLAGQETQYF | TGTGCCAGCAGTTCGAAGAAACCGGGACTAGCGGGACAAGAGACCCAGTACTTC
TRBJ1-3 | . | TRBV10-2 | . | CASSSGERTGNTIYF | TGCGCCAGCAGCTCGGGGGAGAGGACTGGAAACACCATATATTTT
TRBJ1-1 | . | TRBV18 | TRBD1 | CASSTTGHTEAFF | TGTGCCAGCTCAACGACAGGGCACACTGAAGCTTTCTTT
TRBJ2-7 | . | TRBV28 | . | CASSFLAYSYEQYF | TGTGCCAGCAGTTTTTTGGCGTACTCCTACGAGCAGTACTTC
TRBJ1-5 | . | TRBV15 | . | CATSRKGVGKNQPQHF | TGTGCCACCAGCAGGAAGGGAGTGGGGAAAAATCAGCCCCAGCATTTT
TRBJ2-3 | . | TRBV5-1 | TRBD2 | CASHSGLAGSTDTQYF | TGCGCCAGCCACTCCGGACTAGCGGGGTCCACAGATACGCAGTATTTT
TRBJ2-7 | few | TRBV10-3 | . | CAISEGTGTYEQYF | TGTGCCATCAGTGAGGGAACAGGGACTTACGAGCAGTACTTC
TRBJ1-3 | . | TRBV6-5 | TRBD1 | CASSADRSRGNTIYF | TGTGCCAGCAGCGCGGACAGGTCCCGTGGAAACACCATATATTTT
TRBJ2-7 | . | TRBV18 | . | CASGSSVYEQYF | TGTGCCAGCGGAAGTAGCGTATACGAGCAGTACTTC
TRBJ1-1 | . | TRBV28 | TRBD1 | CASAGGSGHTEAFF | TGTGCCAGTGCAGGGGGATCGGGCCACACTGAAGCTTTCTTT
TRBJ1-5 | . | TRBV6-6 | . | CASSYGGGRADQPQHF | TGTGCCAGCAGTTACGGGGGGGGAAGGGCCGATCAGCCCCAGCATTTT
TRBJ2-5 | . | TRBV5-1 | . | CASSSQDWQETQYF | TGCGCCAGCAGCTCACAGGACTGGCAAGAGACCCAGTACTTC
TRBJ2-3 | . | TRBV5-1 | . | CASSPRPGTDTQYF | TGCGCCAGCAGCCCTCGGCCTGGGACAGATACGCAGTATTTT
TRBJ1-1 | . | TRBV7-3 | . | CASRSQGDTEAFF | TGTGCCAGCAGATCACAGGGTGACACTGAAGCTTTCTTT
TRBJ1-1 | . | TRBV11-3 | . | CASSLRQNTEAFF | TGTGCCAGCAGCTTACGGCAGAACACTGAAGCTTTCTTT
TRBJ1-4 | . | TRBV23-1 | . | CASSRSGRSPTTRATNEKLFF | TGCGCCAGCAGTCGATCCGGACGGTCTCCCACCACCCGTGCAACTAATGAAAAACTGTTTTTT
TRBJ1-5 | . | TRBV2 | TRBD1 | CASSKQGAGNQPQHF | TGTGCCAGCAGTAAACAGGGGGCTGGGAATCAGCCCCAGCATTTT
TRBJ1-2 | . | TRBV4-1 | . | CASSQVVRGSYGYTF | TGCGCCAGCAGCCAAGTAGTACGGGGGAGCTATGGCTACACCTTC
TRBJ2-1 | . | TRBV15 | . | CATSRQVGYNEQFF | TGTGCCACCAGCAGACAAGTTGGATACAATGAGCAGTTCTTC
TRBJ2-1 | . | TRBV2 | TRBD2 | CASRATGLDSYNEQFF | TGTGCCAGCAGAGCAACGGGACTAGACTCCTACAATGAGCAGTTCTTC
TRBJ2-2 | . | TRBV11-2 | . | CASSFTNTGELFF | TGTGCCAGCAGCTTCACTAACACCGGGGAGCTGTTTTTT
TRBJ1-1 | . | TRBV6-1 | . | CASSALQGFTEAFF | TGTGCCAGCAGTGCCCTACAGGGCTTCACTGAAGCTTTCTTT
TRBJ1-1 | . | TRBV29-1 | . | CSVEGAGTEAFF | TGCAGCGTTGAGGGCGCCGGCACTGAAGCTTTCTTT
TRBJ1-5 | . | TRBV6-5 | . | CASSYSGWNQPQHF | TGTGCCAGCAGTTACTCCGGGTGGAATCAGCCCCAGCATTTT
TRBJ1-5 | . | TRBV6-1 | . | CASTPGQPNQPQHF | TGTGCCAGCACCCCCGGACAGCCTAATCAGCCCCAGCATTTT
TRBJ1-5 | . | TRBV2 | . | CASSITQLPQPQHF | TGTGCCAGCAGTATTACACAGCTCCCGCAGCCCCAGCATTTT
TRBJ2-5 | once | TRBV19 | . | CASSIGGLTYQETQYF | TGTGCCAGTAGTATAGGAGGACTCACGTACCAAGAGACCCAGTACTTC
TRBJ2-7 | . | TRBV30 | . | CACARSDEQYF | TGTGCCTGCGCCCGTTCCGACGAGCAGTACTTC
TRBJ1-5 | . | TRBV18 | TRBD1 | CASSRMTGGNQPQHF | TGTGCCAGCTCAAGGATGACAGGGGGGAATCAGCCCCAGCATTTT
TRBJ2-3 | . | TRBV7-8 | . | CASSKARFDRDTQYF | TGTGCCAGCAGCAAAGCACGATTCGACCGCGATACGCAGTATTTT
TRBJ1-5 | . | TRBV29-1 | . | CSVIFGSDQPQHF | TGCAGCGTTATTTTCGGGTCCGATCAGCCCCAGCATTTT
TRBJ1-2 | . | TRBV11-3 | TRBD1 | CASSLLPGQNYGYTF | TGTGCCAGCAGCCTCCTTCCGGGACAGAACTATGGCTACACCTTC
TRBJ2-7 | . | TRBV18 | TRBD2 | CASSPTLAGDSYEQYF | TGTGCCAGCTCACCTACACTAGCGGGGGACTCCTACGAGCAGTACTTC
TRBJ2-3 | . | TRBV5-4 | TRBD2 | CASSKWTGGLTDTQYF | TGTGCCAGCAGCAAATGGACGGGAGGATTGACAGATACGCAGTATTTT
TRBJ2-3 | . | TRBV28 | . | CASGTLTDTQYF | TGTGCCAGCGGGACACTCACAGATACGCAGTATTTT
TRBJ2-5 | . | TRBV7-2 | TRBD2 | CASSLGVAGQETQYF | TGTGCCAGCAGCTTAGGGGTAGCGGGACAAGAGACCCAGTACTTC
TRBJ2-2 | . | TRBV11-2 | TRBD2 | CASSLGLRTRPNTGELFF | TGTGCCAGCAGCTTAGGTCTAAGGACTAGACCGAACACCGGGGAGCTGTTTTTT
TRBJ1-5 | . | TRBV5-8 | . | CASSLNQPQHF | TGTGCCAGCAGCTTGAATCAGCCCCAGCATTTT
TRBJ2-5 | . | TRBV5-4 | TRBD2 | CACGPGGETQYF | TGTGCCTGCGGGCCGGGAGGAGAGACCCAGTACTTC
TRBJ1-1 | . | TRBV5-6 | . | CASSSDSLNTEAFF | TGTGCCAGCAGCTCGGACAGTTTGAACACTGAAGCTTTCTTT
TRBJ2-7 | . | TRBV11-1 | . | CPSSLAPSSLRYEQYF | TGTCCCAGCAGCTTAGCGCCGAGTAGTCTCCGGTACGAGCAGTACTTC
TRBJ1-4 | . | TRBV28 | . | CASSLAGLNEKLFF | TGTGCCAGCAGTTTGGCGGGCCTTAATGAAAAACTGTTTTTT
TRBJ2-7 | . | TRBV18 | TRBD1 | CASSPPRQGRTYEQYF | TGTGCCAGCTCACCACCTCGACAGGGAAGAACCTACGAGCAGTACTTC
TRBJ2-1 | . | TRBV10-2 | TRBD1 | CASSGGTGGEQFF | TGCGCCAGCAGTGGCGGGACAGGGGGTGAGCAGTTCTTC
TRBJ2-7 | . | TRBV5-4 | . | CASSNSYEQYF | TGTGCCAGCAGCAACTCCTACGAGCAGTACTTC
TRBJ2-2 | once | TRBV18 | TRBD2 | CASSSTSGINTGELFF | TGTGCCAGCTCATCGACTAGCGGGATAAACACCGGGGAGCTGTTTTTT
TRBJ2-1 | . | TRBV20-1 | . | CSASGYNEQFF | TGCAGTGCTAGCGGTTACAATGAGCAGTTCTTC